This T cell receptor (beta chain) derives from a study of T cell changes during pregnancy in multiple sclerosis. Here immunoSEQ multiplex PCR was the method, and the copy in TCRdb shows in-frame clones only, minus some. The table includes tens of thousands of clones, roughly 90% detected once. The CDR3 covers 13 residues. V trimming: 3 bases; J trimming: 8 bases; junction bases outside the gene matches: 4. Germline V lookup: CDR1 SGHDN, CDR2 FVKESK. The sequencing here drew on CD4+ T cells from peripheral blood mononuclear cells, taken in the third trimester of pregnancy. The source is a female donor in good health, enrolled as a control in a pregnancy study. This chain uses TRBV14 with TRBJ1-2; 9 positions agree with TRBD1. CDR3 in DNA: TGTGCCAGCAGCCAGCGGGACAGGGAAGGCTACACCTTC. Translating gives CASSQRDREGYTF.